Reported below is one TCR beta chain. Original data processing: Estimated nucleated cell counts came from reference gene primer amplification. The repertoire was sequenced with immunoSEQ multiplex PCR; TCRdb's copy has only in-frame clones and lacks some. The V and J calls and clone size are taken from that table; D and trimming were inferred from the DNA. The table records fewer than 150,000 clones, more than 80% of them present only once. These data belong to a study of blood T cell repertoires in COVID-19. Study-level information: Samples taken during acute and convalescent COVID-19 were collected in the United States, Italy and Spain. T cells, B-cell-depleted T cells, or PBMCs provided the cDNA or gDNA that served as material.

This clonotype was obtained from a woman between 50 and 59 years old with acute or convalescent COVID-19. The specimen was peripheral blood.

The CDR3 is CASSFGVSSNEKLFF. DNA for the CDR3: TGTGCCAGTAGTTTCGGGGTCTCTTCTAATGAAAAACTGTTTTTT. This rearrangement joins TRBV19 to TRBJ1-4; D not resolved. This CDR3 is 15 amino acids long. The V end was cut by 5 bases, the J end by 3 bases, with 13 bases between. Germline CDR1 is LNHDA and CDR2 is SQIVND (reference sequence). The full variable domain, in which reference TRBV19 and TRBJ1-4 provide the parts outside the CDR3, is DGGITQSPKYLFRKEGQNVTLSCEQNLNHDAMYWYRQDPGQGLRLIYYSQIVNDFQKGDIAEGYSVSREKKESFPLTVTSAQKNPTAFYLCASSFGVSSNEKLFFGSGTQLSVL.